The T cell receptor (beta chain) described here comes from a study of blood T cell repertoires in COVID-19. Those enrolled in Seattle joined during active infection and were followed longitudinally afterward. Clones were sequenced by immunoSEQ multiplex PCR, and TCRdb holds only the in-frame ones, with some missing. The sample includes over 450,000 clones, 85% to 90% of them seen just once. The length of the CDR3 is 15 residues. The germline gives CDR1 KGHSH, CDR2 LQKENI. V was shortened by 5 bases and J by 2 bases, with 15 bases between the two germline ends. This clonotype was obtained from a woman in her 50s with COVID-19, enrolled during active disease. Sequencing used peripheral blood. The genes are TRBV18 and TRBJ1-2; possibly TRBD1 for D (6 bases). CDR3 sequence (DNA): TGTGCCAGCTCAACTGCCTCCACAGGGAACTATGGCTACACCTTC. Residues: CASSTASTGNYGYTF. Based on the CDR3 plus reference TRBV18 and TRBJ1-2, the full variable domain is NAGVMQNPRHLVRRRGQEARLRCSPMKGHSHVYWYRQLPEEGLKFMVYLQKENIIDESGMPKERFSAEFPKEGPSILRIQQVVRGDSAAYFCASSTASTGNYGYTFGSGTRLTVV.